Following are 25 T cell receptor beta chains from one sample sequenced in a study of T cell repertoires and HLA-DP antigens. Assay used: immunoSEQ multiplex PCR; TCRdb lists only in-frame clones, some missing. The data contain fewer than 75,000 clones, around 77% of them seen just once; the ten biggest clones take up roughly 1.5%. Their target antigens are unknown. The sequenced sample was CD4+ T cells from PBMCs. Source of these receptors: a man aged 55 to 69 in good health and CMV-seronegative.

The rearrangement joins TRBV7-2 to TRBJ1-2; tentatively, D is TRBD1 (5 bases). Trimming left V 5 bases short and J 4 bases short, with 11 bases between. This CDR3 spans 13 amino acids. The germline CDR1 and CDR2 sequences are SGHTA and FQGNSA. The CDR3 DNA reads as TGTGCCAGCAGCGTGGGGGGTGCCTATGGCTACACCTTC. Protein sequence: CASSVGGAYGYTF.

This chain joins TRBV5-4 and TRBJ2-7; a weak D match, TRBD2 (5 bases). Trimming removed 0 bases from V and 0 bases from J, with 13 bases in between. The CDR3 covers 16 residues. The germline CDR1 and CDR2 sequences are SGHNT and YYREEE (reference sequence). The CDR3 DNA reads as TGTGCCAGCAGCTTGGCCTATACGGGGAGCTCCTACGAGCAGTACTTC. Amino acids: CASSLAYTGSSYEQYF.

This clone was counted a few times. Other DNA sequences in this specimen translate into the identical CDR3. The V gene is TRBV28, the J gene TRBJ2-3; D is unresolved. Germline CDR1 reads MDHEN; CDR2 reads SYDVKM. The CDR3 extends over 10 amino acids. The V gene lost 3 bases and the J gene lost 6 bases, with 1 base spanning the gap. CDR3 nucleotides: TGTGCCAGCAGTTTGGATACGCAGTATTTT. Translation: CASSLDTQYF.

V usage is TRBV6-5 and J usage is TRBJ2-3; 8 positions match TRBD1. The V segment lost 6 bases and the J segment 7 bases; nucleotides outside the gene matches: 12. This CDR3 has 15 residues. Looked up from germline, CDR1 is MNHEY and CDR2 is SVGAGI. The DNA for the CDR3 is TGTGCCAGCAGCAATTGGGGACAGGATCAAAATACGCAGTATTTT. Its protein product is CASSNWGQDQNTQYF.

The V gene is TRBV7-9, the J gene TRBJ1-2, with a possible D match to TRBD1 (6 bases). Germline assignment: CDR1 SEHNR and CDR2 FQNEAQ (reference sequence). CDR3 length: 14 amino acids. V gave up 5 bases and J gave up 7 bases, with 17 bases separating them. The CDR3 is CASSPATGPGGYTF. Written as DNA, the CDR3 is TGTGCCAGCAGCCCGGCGACAGGTCCCGGTGGCTACACCTTC.

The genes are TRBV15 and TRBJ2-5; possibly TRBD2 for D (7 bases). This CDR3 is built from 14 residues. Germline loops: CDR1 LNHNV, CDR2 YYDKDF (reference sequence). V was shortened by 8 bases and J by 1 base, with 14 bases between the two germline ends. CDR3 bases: TGTGCCACCGGCCCGGGGGGCCTCCAAGAGACCCAGTACTTC. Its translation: CATGPGGLQETQYF.

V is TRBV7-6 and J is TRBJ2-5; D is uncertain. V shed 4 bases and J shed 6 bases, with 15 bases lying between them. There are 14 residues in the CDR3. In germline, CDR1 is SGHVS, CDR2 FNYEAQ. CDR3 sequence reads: CASSSQPQRKTQYF. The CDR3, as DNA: TGTGCCAGCAGCTCCCAGCCCCAGAGAAAGACCCAGTACTTC. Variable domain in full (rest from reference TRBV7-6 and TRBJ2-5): GAGVSQSPRYKVTKRGQDVALRCDPISGHVSLYWYRQALGQGPEFLTYFNYEAQQDKSGLPNDRFSAERPEGSISTLTIQRTEQRDSAMYRCASSSQPQRKTQYFGPGTRLLVL.

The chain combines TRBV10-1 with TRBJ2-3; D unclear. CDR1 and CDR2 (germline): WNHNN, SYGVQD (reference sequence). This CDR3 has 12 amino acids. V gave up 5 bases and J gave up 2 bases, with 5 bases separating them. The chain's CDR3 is CASSTNTDTQYF. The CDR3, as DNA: TGCGCCAGCAGTACAAACACAGATACGCAGTATTTT.

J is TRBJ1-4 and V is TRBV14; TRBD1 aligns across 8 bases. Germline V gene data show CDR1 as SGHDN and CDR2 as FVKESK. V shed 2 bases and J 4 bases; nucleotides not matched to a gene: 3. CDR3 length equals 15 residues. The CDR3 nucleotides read TGTGCCAGCAGCCAAATACAGGGGGTTAATGAAAAACTGTTTTTT. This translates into CASSQIQGVNEKLFF. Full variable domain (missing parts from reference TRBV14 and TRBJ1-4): EAGVTQFPSHSVIEKGQTVTLRCDPISGHDNLYWYRRVMGKEIKFLLHFVKESKQDESGMPNNRFLAERTGGTYSTLKVQPAELEDSGVYFCASSQIQGVNEKLFFGSGTQLSVL.

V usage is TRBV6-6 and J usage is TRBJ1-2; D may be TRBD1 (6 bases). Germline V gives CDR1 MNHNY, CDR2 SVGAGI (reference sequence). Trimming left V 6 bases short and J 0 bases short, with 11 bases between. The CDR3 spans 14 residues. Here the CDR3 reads CASRSGVTNYGYTF. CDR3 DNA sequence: TGTGCCAGCAGGTCAGGGGTCACTAACTATGGCTACACCTTC.

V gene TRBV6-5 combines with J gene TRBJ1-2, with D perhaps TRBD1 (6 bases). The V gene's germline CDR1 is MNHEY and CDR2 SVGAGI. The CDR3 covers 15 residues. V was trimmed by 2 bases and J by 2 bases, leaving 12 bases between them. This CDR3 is CASSYRRGANYGYTF. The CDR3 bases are TGTGCCAGCAGTTACAGGCGGGGGGCCAACTATGGCTACACCTTC.

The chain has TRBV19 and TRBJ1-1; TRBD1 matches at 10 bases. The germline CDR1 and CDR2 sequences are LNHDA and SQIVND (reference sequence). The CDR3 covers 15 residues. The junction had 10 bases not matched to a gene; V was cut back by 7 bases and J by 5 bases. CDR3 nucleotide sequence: TGTGCCAGTACCCCGGGACAGGGGAGGAGGACTGAAGCTTTCTTT. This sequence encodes CASTPGQGRRTEAFF. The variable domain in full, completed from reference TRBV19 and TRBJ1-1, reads DGGITQSPKYLFRKEGQNVTLSCEQNLNHDAMYWYRQDPGQGLRLIYYSQIVNDFQKGDIAEGYSVSREKKESFPLTVTSAQKNPTAFYLCASTPGQGRRTEAFFGQGTRLTVV.

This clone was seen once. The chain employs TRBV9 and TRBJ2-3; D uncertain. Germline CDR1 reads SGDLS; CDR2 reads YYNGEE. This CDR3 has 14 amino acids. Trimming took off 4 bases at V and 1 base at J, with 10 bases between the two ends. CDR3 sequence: CASSRRLGTDTQYF. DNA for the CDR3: TGTGCCAGCAGCCGACGGTTGGGCACAGATACGCAGTATTTT.

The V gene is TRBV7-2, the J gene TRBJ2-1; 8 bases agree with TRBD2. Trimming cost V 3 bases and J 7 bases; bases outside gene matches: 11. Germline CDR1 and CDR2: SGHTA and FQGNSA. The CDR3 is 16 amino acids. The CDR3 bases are TGTGCCAGCAGCTTGTTTATAAGCGGGAGAAGGAATGAGCAGTTCTTC. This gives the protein CASSLFISGRRNEQFF.

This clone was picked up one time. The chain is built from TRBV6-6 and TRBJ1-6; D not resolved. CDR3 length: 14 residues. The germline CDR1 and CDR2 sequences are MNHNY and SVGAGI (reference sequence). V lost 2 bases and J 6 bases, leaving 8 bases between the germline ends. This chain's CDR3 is CASSYRQFNSPLHF. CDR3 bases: TGTGCCAGCAGTTACCGGCAGTTTAATTCACCCCTCCACTTT.

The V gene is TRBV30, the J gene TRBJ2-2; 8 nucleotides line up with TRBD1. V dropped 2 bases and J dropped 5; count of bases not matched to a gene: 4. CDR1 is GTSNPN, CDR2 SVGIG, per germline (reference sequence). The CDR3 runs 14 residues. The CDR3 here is CAWSPGGETGELFF. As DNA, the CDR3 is TGTGCCTGGAGTCCAGGGGGCGAAACCGGGGAGCTGTTTTTT. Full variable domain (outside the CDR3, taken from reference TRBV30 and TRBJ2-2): SQTIHQWPATLVQPVGSPLSLECTVEGTSNPNLYWYRQAAGRGLQLLFYSVGIGQISSEVPQNLSASRPQDRQFILSSKKLLLSDSGFYLCAWSPGGETGELFFGEGSRLTVL.

The CDR3 nucleotides read TGTGCCTATGGCGGGGGAGTCTCCTACAATGAGCAGTTCTTC. Protein product: CAYGGGVSYNEQFF. The rearrangement uses TRBV30 and TRBJ2-1; 7 positions agree with TRBD2. This CDR3 contains 14 residues. Looked up from germline, CDR1 is GTSNPN and CDR2 is SVGIG (reference sequence). V was clipped by 7 bases and J by 0 bases; unmatched bases: 6. The variable domain in full, with the rest retrieved from reference TRBV30 and TRBJ2-1, is SQTIHQWPATLVQPVGSPLSLECTVEGTSNPNLYWYRQAAGRGLQLLFYSVGIGQISSEVPQNLSASRPQDRQFILSSKKLLLSDSGFYLCAYGGGVSYNEQFFGPGTRLTVL.

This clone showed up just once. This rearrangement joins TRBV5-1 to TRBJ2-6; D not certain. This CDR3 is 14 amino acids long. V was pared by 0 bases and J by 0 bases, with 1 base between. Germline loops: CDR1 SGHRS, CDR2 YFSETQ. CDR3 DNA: TGCGCCAGCAGCTTGGCCTCTGGGGCCAACGTCCTGACTTTC. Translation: CASSLASGANVLTF. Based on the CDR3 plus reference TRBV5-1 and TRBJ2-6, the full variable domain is KAGVTQTPRYLIKTRGQQVTLSCSPISGHRSVSWYQQTPGQGLQFLFEYFSETQRNKGNFPGRFSGRQFSNSRSEMNVSTLELGDSALYLCASSLASGANVLTFGAGSRLTVL.

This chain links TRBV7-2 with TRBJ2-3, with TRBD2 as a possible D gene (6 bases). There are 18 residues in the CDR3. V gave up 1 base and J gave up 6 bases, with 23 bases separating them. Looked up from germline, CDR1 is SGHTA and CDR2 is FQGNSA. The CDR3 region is CASSLGFQLRTKGDTQYF. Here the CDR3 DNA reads TGTGCCAGCAGCTTAGGCTTCCAACTACGGACTAAGGGGGATACGCAGTATTTT.

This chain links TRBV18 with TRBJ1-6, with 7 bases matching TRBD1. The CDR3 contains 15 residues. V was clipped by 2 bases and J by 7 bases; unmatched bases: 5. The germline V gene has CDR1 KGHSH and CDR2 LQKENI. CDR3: CASSPSTGANSPLHF. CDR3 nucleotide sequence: TGTGCCAGCTCACCAAGCACAGGGGCCAATTCACCCCTCCACTTT.

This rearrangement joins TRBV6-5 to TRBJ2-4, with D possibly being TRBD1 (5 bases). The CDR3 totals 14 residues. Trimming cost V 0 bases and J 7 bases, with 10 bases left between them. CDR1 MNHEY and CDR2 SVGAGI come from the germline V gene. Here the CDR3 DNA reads TGTGCCAGCAGTTACTCGTCAGGGATGAACATTCAGTACTTC. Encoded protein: CASSYSSGMNIQYF.

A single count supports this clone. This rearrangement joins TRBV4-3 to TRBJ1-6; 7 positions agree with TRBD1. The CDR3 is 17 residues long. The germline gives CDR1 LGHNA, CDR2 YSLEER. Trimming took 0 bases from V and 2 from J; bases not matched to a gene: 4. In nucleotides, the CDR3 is TGCGCCAGCAGCCAAGAGACAGGGAACACCTATAATTCACCCCTCCACTTT. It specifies CASSQETGNTYNSPLHF.

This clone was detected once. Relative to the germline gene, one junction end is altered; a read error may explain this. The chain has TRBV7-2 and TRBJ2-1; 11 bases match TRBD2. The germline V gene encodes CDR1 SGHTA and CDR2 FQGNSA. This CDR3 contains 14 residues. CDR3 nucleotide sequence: TGTGCCAGCAGCCTAGCGGGAGGTGGCAATGAGCAGTTCTTC. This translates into CASSLAGGGNEQFF.

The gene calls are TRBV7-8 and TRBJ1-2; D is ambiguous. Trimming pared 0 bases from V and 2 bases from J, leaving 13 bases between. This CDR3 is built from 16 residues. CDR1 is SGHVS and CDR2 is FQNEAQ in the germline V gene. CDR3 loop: CASSLAGFQTNYGYTF. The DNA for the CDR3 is TGTGCCAGCAGCTTAGCAGGTTTCCAGACGAACTATGGCTACACCTTC.

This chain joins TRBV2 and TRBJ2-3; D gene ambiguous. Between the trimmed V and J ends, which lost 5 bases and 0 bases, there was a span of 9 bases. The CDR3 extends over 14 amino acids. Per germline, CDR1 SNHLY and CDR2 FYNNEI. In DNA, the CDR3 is TGTGCCAGCAGTAGAGACCCTAGCACAGATACGCAGTATTTT. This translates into CASSRDPSTDTQYF.